This T cell receptor (beta chain) was sequenced in a study of early T cells in non-severe SARS-CoV-2 infection. Using its own MiXCR run on the 5' RACE reads, TCRdb lists one record per CDR3 protein. The sample consists of tens of thousands of distinct CDR3 sequences, under 6.5% of them appearing once. Trimming took 2 bases from V and 7 from J; bases not matched to a gene: 6. The germline CDR1 and CDR2 sequences are MNHEY and SVGAGI. The CDR3 covers 15 residues. This clonotype came up many times. Sequenced: whole blood. This chain connects TRBV6-5 to TRBJ2-1; 9 bases agree with TRBD1. The TCR originated in an adult who was a healthcare worker with PCR-confirmed SARS-CoV-2 infection or an uninfected control (not recorded which). The CDR3 nucleotides read TGTGCCAGCAGTTACCCCGGGACAGGGATTAATGAGCAGTTCTTC. This translates into CASSYPGTGINEQFF.